What follows describes a single T cell receptor (beta chain). Its antigen is unknown. Germline V lookup: CDR1 LNHDA, CDR2 SQIVND (reference sequence). V lost 1 base and J 2 bases, leaving 9 bases between the germline ends. The CDR3 has 15 amino acids. Libraries were prepared by immunoSEQ multiplex PCR; TCRdb keeps only in-frame clonotypes and omits some of them. The sample lists approximately 150,000 clones, more than 90% occurring once. This specimen belongs to a study of T cell responses to AZD1222 COVID-19 vaccine. General study findings and limits: Recipients of two AZD1222 doses showed rising Spike-specific TCR breadth and depth. Seropositive AZD1222 recipients at baseline numbered only 6 or 7. The CD4 TCRs associated with vaccination extended across spike and predominated at 160-218 and 743-854.

This chain links TRBV19 with TRBJ1-5; a possible D gene is TRBD1 (5 bases). The specimen was peripheral blood, collected on day 0 of AZD1222 vaccination. This TCR was sampled from an adult in good health. The CDR3 DNA reads TGTGCCAGTAGTATAGGCAGGGCTGGCAATCAGCCCCAGCATTTT. Encoded protein: CASSIGRAGNQPQHF. Using reference TRBV19 and TRBJ1-5 for the parts outside the CDR3, the full variable domain is DGGITQSPKYLFRKEGQNVTLSCEQNLNHDAMYWYRQDPGQGLRLIYYSQIVNDFQKGDIAEGYSVSREKKESFPLTVTSAQKNPTAFYLCASSIGRAGNQPQHFGDGTRLSIL.